This T cell receptor (beta chain) was observed in a study of cytomegalovirus exposure and HLA in healthy donors. Looked up from germline, CDR1 is SEHNR and CDR2 is FQNEAQ (reference sequence). V trimming: 6 bases; J trimming: 6 bases; junction bases outside the gene matches: 12. This CDR3 is 16 amino acids long. The table came from immunoSEQ multiplex PCR; TCRdb's copy has only in-frame clones and leaves some out. The repertoire holds fewer than 250,000 clones, over 70% seen once, with roughly 13% in the top ten. Sequencing was done on a sample of PBMCs. This clonotype was sampled from a woman aged 25 to 45 in good health and CMV-seropositive. This rearrangement joins TRBV7-9 to TRBJ2-1, with 9 bases that match TRBD2. The CDR3 bases are TGTGCCAGCAGTCCCAAGACTAGCGGAGCCCTCAATGAGCAGTTCTTC. Translation gives CASSPKTSGALNEQFF. Full variable domain (remainder filled in from reference TRBV7-9 and TRBJ2-1): DTGVSQNPRHKITKRGQNVTFRCDPISEHNRLYWYRQTLGQGPEFLTYFQNEAQLEKSRLLSDRFSAERPKGSFSTLEIQRTEQGDSAMYLCASSPKTSGALNEQFFGPGTRLTVL.